The 20 T cell receptor beta chains in this list originate from one sample, sequenced in a study of T-cell reconstitution after alpha-beta-depleted transplantation in children. The TCRbeta library incorporated unique molecular identifiers. TCRdb recomputed calls from the PCR reads with MiXCR, one row per CDR3 protein. Among approximately 520,000 distinct CDR3 sequences, 30% to 35% were seen once, and the ten largest hold around 2.3%. The input for sequencing was PBMCs from the stem cell graft donor, taken from the stem cell graft. All receptors derive from a human donor who donated a stem cell graft to a child with aplastic anemia.

This clonotype turned up a few times. The V gene is TRBV7-2, the J gene TRBJ1-1; no clear D gene. Trimming pared 0 bases from V and 9 bases from J, leaving 14 bases between. Germline CDR1 reads SGHTA; CDR2 reads FQGNSA. The CDR3 spans 14 residues. The CDR3 loop reads CASSLALPGSQAFF. CDR3 bases: TGTGCCAGCAGCTTAGCGCTCCCCGGAAGTCAAGCTTTCTTT.

This chain joins TRBV4-3 and TRBJ2-3; 12 bases match TRBD1. The CDR3 runs 16 residues. The J segment lost 6 bases and the V segment lost 0 bases, leaving 4 bases of the junction unmatched. The germline gives CDR1 LGHNA, CDR2 YSLEER. CDR3 sequence reads: CASSQDRGQGADTQYF. The CDR3 nucleotides are TGCGCCAGCAGCCAAGATAGGGGACAGGGGGCTGATACGCAGTATTTT.

J is TRBJ2-2 and V is TRBV14; unclear D gene. Germline V lookup: CDR1 SGHDN, CDR2 FVKESK. Trimming cost V 2 bases and J 5 bases, with 15 bases left between them. This CDR3 has 16 amino acids. CDR3 bases: TGTGCCAGCAGCCAAAAACAACGGGTCCAGACCGGGGAGCTGTTTTTT. Protein product: CASSQKQRVQTGELFF.

CDR3 DNA sequence: TGCAGCGTTGCCTTCGGGAGCGCAGATACGCAGTATTTT. This gives the protein CSVAFGSADTQYF. The chain recombines TRBV29-1 with TRBJ2-3, with D perhaps TRBD2 (6 bases). CDR1 SQVTM and CDR2 ANQGSEA come from the germline V gene. Trimming shortened V by 4 bases and J by 4 bases, and 12 bases separated the two germline ends. The CDR3 is 13 residues long.

This clonotype was picked up many times. DNA for the CDR3: TGTGCCAGCAGTTCTACCGGGACAGGGGCCTACAATGAGCAGTTCTTC. It translates to CASSSTGTGAYNEQFF. The chain links TRBV6-5 to TRBJ2-1; 10 bases are shared with TRBD1. CDR1 MNHEY and CDR2 SVGAGI come from the germline V gene. The length of the CDR3 is 16 residues. Germline trimming cut 4 bases from V and 2 bases from J; bases unmatched to any gene: 5.

The J gene is TRBJ1-1, the V gene TRBV12-3 or TRBV12-4; D remains unclear. The CDR3 loop spans 12 amino acids. Trimming pared 8 bases from V and 4 bases from J, leaving 11 bases between. CDR3 residues: CASSGPGTEAFF. The CDR3 DNA sequence: TGTGCCAGCTCCGGGCCGGGCACTGAAGCTTTCTTT.

This clonotype was observed a few times. CDR3 bases: TGCAGTGCTAGAGATCCCGGGCAGAAAGGGGACTCTTACAATGAGCAGTTCTTC. Its protein product is CSARDPGQKGDSYNEQFF. The chain has TRBV20-1 and TRBJ2-1, with D maybe TRBD2 (6 bases). This CDR3 comprises 18 residues. Germline CDR1 and CDR2: DFQATT and SNEGSKA (reference sequence). V was cut by 0 bases and J by 4 bases, with 22 bases left in between.

The rearrangement links TRBV5-1 to TRBJ2-7; a weak D match, TRBD2 (5 bases). Trimming pared 0 bases from V and 3 bases from J, leaving 7 bases between. CDR1 SGHRS and CDR2 YFSETQ come from the germline V gene. CDR3 length: 13 amino acids. Here the CDR3 DNA reads TGCGCCAGCAGCTTGGTCGGAGGCTACGAGCAGTACGTC. Amino acids: CASSLVGGYEQYV.

The chain recombines TRBV5-4 with TRBJ2-1, with 9 positions matching TRBD2. This CDR3 spans 16 amino acids. V was pared by 6 bases and J by 1 base, with 8 bases of the junction left unmatched. Germline V gives CDR1 SGHNT, CDR2 YYREEE (reference sequence). The CDR3 DNA is TGTGCCAGCACCAAAGCGGGAGGTACGTCCTACAATGAGCAGTTCTTC. This gives the protein CASTKAGGTSYNEQFF.

This clonotype has a handful of counts. The chain links TRBV9 to TRBJ2-2, with a weak D call TRBD1 (6 bases). Trimming took 3 bases from V and 6 from J, leaving 9 bases between them. Germline CDR1 is SGDLS and CDR2 is YYNGEE. The CDR3 is made up of 13 amino acids. The DNA for the CDR3 is TGTGCCAGCAGCGGCGGACAGTCCGGGGAGCTGTTTTTT. As protein: CASSGGQSGELFF. Full variable domain (outside the CDR3, taken from reference TRBV9 and TRBJ2-2): DSGVTQTPKHLITATGQRVTLRCSPRSGDLSVYWYQQSLDQGLQFLIQYYNGEERAKGNILERFSAQQFPDLHSELNLSSLELGDSALYFCASSGGQSGELFFGEGSRLTVL.

This clonotype has a handful of counts. The rearrangement links TRBV7-8 to TRBJ1-1; D gene uncertain. The CDR3 runs to 14 residues. Trimming removed 4 bases from V and 0 bases from J, with 9 bases in between. The germline CDR1 and CDR2 sequences are SGHVS and FQNEAQ. The CDR3 loop reads CASSSVNLNTEAFF. The CDR3 region has the DNA TGTGCCAGCAGCTCCGTCAATCTGAACACTGAAGCTTTCTTT.

This clonotype was seen only a few times. The chain is built from TRBV5-6 and TRBJ1-5; D is uncertain. In germline, CDR1 is SGHDT, CDR2 YYEEEE. V lost 7 bases and J lost 2, with 7 bases in between. CDR3 length: 12 residues. In nucleotides, the CDR3 is TGTGCCAGCGGATACCGCAATCAGCCCCAGCATTTT. It encodes CASGYRNQPQHF.

This chain connects TRBV20-1 to TRBJ1-2, with D perhaps matching TRBD1 (5 bases). In germline, CDR1 is DFQATT, CDR2 SNEGSKA (reference sequence). The CDR3 runs 14 residues. Trimming removed 3 bases from V and 3 bases from J, with 14 bases in between. The CDR3 region has the DNA TGCAGTGCTAGGGGAGGGGTAGCGGACTATGGCTACACCTTC. Amino acid sequence: CSARGGVADYGYTF.

This clonotype was found a few times. V is TRBV6-5 and J is TRBJ2-1; weak D call: TRBD1 (6 bases). The length of the CDR3 is 13 residues. Germline CDR1 reads MNHEY; CDR2 reads SVGAGI. The V and J ends lost 2 bases and 14 bases respectively, with 16 bases between them. In DNA form, the CDR3 reads TGTGCCAGCAGTTACCCTCCAGGGGCCCGGGAGTTCTTC. This encodes CASSYPPGAREFF.

The V gene is TRBV29-1, the J gene TRBJ2-7, with 9 positions matching TRBD1. Trimming took 4 bases from V and 6 from J; bases not matched to a gene: 13. Per the germline V gene, CDR1 is SQVTM and CDR2 is ANQGSEA. This CDR3 is 15 amino acids long. The CDR3 DNA is TGCAGCGTTGTTGTTAGAGGGACAGGGTTCTCCGAGCAGTACTTC. Translating gives CSVVVRGTGFSEQYF.

This clonotype occurred a few times. J is TRBJ2-3 and V is TRBV13; D remains unclear. The length of the CDR3 is 17 residues. The V gene lost 1 base and the J gene lost 1 base, with 15 bases spanning the gap. The germline CDR1 and CDR2 sequences are PRHDT and FYEKMQ (reference sequence). In DNA, the CDR3 is TGTGCCAGCAGCTTAGCGCACAGCAATTTGGGCACAGATACGCAGTATTTT. Translation: CASSLAHSNLGTDTQYF.

The chain couples TRBV7-9 to TRBJ2-1; the D gene could be TRBD1 or TRBD2 (5 bases each). Germline CDR1 SEHNR, CDR2 FQNEAQ (reference sequence). Trimming cost V 0 bases and J 0 bases, with 12 bases left between them. This CDR3 is built from 17 residues. The CDR3 DNA reads TGTGCCAGCAGCTTAGCCCTAACTAGGGGCTCCTACAATGAGCAGTTCTTC. Translated: CASSLALTRGSYNEQFF.

The V call is TRBV12-3 or TRBV12-4, the J call TRBJ2-5; 9 bases are shared with TRBD1. With V trimmed by 3 bases and J by 3 bases, 2 bases remained unmatched. The CDR3 loop spans 14 amino acids. The CDR3 DNA reads as TGTGCCAGCAGTTTTAGGGACAGGGAAGAGACCCAGTACTTC. Protein: CASSFRDREETQYF.

V and J are TRBV23-1 and TRBJ1-5, with TRBD1 matching 10 bases. TRBV23-1 is filed as an ORF, its function uncertain. This CDR3 is 15 amino acids long. V shed 4 bases and J 4 bases; nucleotides not matched to a gene: 4. The CDR3 region is CASSLGTGDNQPQHF. DNA for the CDR3: TGCGCCAGCAGTCTTGGGACAGGGGATAATCAGCCCCAGCATTTT.

V and J are TRBV12-3 or TRBV12-4 and TRBJ2-7, with a possible D match to TRBD1 (5 bases). The germline V and J ends were trimmed by 1 base and 4 bases, with 11 bases remaining between them. The CDR3 is 14 residues long. CDR3 region: CASSLGGPIYEQYV. The CDR3 region has the DNA TGTGCCAGCAGTTTAGGGGGCCCAATTTACGAGCAGTACGTC.